This T cell receptor (beta chain) derives from a study of blood T cell repertoires in COVID-19. In the study overall: Sources were T cells, B-cell-depleted T cells, or PBMCs; the material itself was cDNA or gDNA.

The CDR3 spans 14 residues. V dropped 1 base and J dropped 8; count of bases not matched to a gene: 7. Looked up from germline, CDR1 is LNHDA and CDR2 is SQIVND (reference sequence). Some clones are missing from TCRdb's copy, which holds only in-frame ones; the method was immunoSEQ multiplex PCR. The data show about 150,000 clones, with about four fifths seen just once and around 32% held by the top ten. Input material: peripheral blood. This TCR was recovered from a woman aged 55-70 years with acute or convalescent COVID-19. The gene calls are TRBV19 and TRBJ1-1; 7 positions agree with TRBD1. Here the CDR3 DNA reads TGTGCCAGTAGTATAGGGGGGAAGGACAGGGAAGCTTTCTTT. As protein: CASSIGGKDREAFF.